This entry lists 21 T cell receptor beta chains sequenced from one sample in a study of metastatic and nonmetastatic thyroid tumors. TCRdb reprocessed the PCR reads using MiXCR. The sample has around 3,000 clones; 35% to 45% are singletons. None of the patients had undergone any treatment ahead of thyroid surgery. The specimen sequenced was tumor tissue. Receptor source: a female donor with papillary thyroid cancer or a benign thyroid nodule (not recorded which). Some clones in this sample may be carry-over from other donors' samples.

The V and J genes are TRBV19 and TRBJ1-1; the D is unclear. V dropped 1 base and J dropped 4 bases, with 7 bases sitting between them. Germline assignment: CDR1 LNHDA and CDR2 SQIVND (reference sequence). This CDR3 is 13 amino acids long. In DNA, the CDR3 is TGTGCCAGTAGTATAGCGGCAGTCACTGAAGCTTTCTTT. It is translated as CASSIAAVTEAFF.

Comment on this clone: A read error may account for a junction end that differs from germline. The CDR3 protein is CSSKPDPGFAGGDTYTQYF. The CDR3, as DNA: TGCTCCAGCAAACCAGACCCGGGTTTTGCGGGAGGTGACACATATACGCAGTATTTT. The chain couples TRBV5-1 to TRBJ2-3; 8 nucleotides line up with TRBD2. The CDR3 covers 19 residues. In germline, CDR1 is SGHRS, CDR2 YFSETQ. The whole variable domain, remainder taken from reference TRBV5-1 and TRBJ2-3, is KAGVTQTPRYLIKTRGQQVTLSCSPISGHRSVSWYQQTPGQGLQFLFEYFSETQRNKGNFPGRFSGRQFSNSRSEMNVSTLELGDSALYLCSSKPDPGFAGGDTYTQYFGPGTRLTVL.

The chain employs TRBV27 and TRBJ1-1; D is uncertain. Germline-derived CDR1 and CDR2 are MNHEY and SMNVEV (reference sequence). V lost 2 bases and J 0 bases, leaving 7 bases between the germline ends. This CDR3 has 14 amino acids. The CDR3 DNA reads as TGTGCCAGCAGTTTAAATTTCATGAACACTGAAGCTTTCTTT. Translating it yields CASSLNFMNTEAFF.

The V call is TRBV6-1, the J call TRBJ1-6; D is undetermined. V was shortened by 10 bases and J by 6 bases, with 10 bases between the two germline ends. The V gene's germline CDR1 is MNHNS and CDR2 SASEGT. CDR3 length: 12 residues. The CDR3 is CATTEANSPLHF. The CDR3 nucleotides are TGTGCCACTACTGAGGCTAATTCACCCCTCCACTTT.

The chain has TRBV6-1 and TRBJ1-6; no clear D. The CDR3 is 15 residues long. Germline values: CDR1 MNHNS, CDR2 SASEGT. Deletions cut 6 bases from V and 7 bases from J, with 16 bases between. The CDR3 bases are TGTGCCAGCAGAGCCTGGCGGGGTGGGAATTCACCCCTCCACTTT. Translating gives CASRAWRGGNSPLHF.

This clone is termed large (0.1 to 1%). The chain has TRBV9 and TRBJ2-3; D perhaps matches TRBD1 (6 bases). This CDR3 has 13 amino acids. Germline assignment: CDR1 SGDLS and CDR2 YYNGEE. V gave up 7 bases and J gave up 4 bases, with 13 bases separating them. CDR3 coding DNA: TGTGCCAGCGGGGATAACAGGGCAGATACGCAGTATTTT. Translating it yields CASGDNRADTQYF.

V is TRBV9 and J is TRBJ1-2, with 7 bases lining up with TRBD1. This CDR3 has 14 amino acids. J gave up 8 bases and V 3 bases, and 10 bases lay outside the gene matches. From germline, CDR1 is SGDLS and CDR2 YYNGEE. CDR3 in DNA: TGTGCCAGCAGCGCCCGGGACAGTTCTTGGGGCTACACCTTC. Translated: CASSARDSSWGYTF.

The CDR3 coding sequence is TGTGCCAGCAGTTTGGAGCAGGGGAGGGGTACCTACGAGCAGTACTTC. The encoded protein is CASSLEQGRGTYEQYF. The V call is TRBV28, the J call TRBJ2-7; D is possibly TRBD2 (7 bases). Germline CDR1 and CDR2: MDHEN and SYDVKM. V shed 3 bases and J shed 2 bases, with 17 bases lying between them. This CDR3 comprises 16 residues.

This clone was seen only a few times. V gene TRBV2 combines with J gene TRBJ2-7; TRBD2 agrees at 11 bases. This CDR3 spans 15 amino acids. In germline, CDR1 is SNHLY, CDR2 FYNNEI. Trimming took 1 base from V and 3 from J; bases not matched to a gene: 2. The CDR3 DNA follows: TGTGCCAGCAGTGAAGAAGGACTAGCGGGCTACGAGCAGTACTTC. Translation gives CASSEEGLAGYEQYF.

The gene calls are TRBV19 and TRBJ1-2, with a possible D match to TRBD1 (6 bases). V lost 2 bases to trimming and J lost 4 bases, with 14 bases between them. Germline CDR1 and CDR2: LNHDA and SQIVND (reference sequence). The CDR3 covers 15 residues. The CDR3 is CASSIIGQRGYGYTF. The CDR3 DNA follows: TGTGCCAGTAGTATAATTGGACAGAGGGGCTATGGCTACACCTTC.

The rearrangement links TRBV27 to TRBJ2-3; 12 bases match TRBD2. Unmatched junction bases numbered 5, after V lost 8 bases and J lost 2 bases. The CDR3 contains 15 residues. The germline CDR1 and CDR2 sequences are MNHEY and SMNVEV (reference sequence). The CDR3 here is CASSLAGGITDTQYF. Written as DNA, the CDR3 is TGTGCCAGCTCGCTAGCGGGAGGGATCACAGATACGCAGTATTTT.

This clone appeared once. J is TRBJ2-7 and V is TRBV20-1, with D tentatively TRBD2 (5 bases). In germline, CDR1 is DFQATT, CDR2 SNEGSKA (reference sequence). V lost 7 bases to trimming and J lost 2 bases, with 15 bases between them. The CDR3 is 13 amino acids. DNA of the CDR3: TGCAGTGTCCCGGCGGCACTAGCCTACGAGCAGTACTTC. Translation gives CSVPAALAYEQYF.

The chain is built from TRBV28 and TRBJ2-7; the match to TRBD2 covers 9 bases. The ends lost 5 bases at V and 7 bases at J; junction bases unmatched: 12. From germline, CDR1 is MDHEN and CDR2 SYDVKM. This CDR3 spans 15 amino acids. The CDR3 protein is CASSPPTSGGWEQYF. CDR3 bases: TGTGCCAGCAGTCCCCCGACTAGCGGCGGTTGGGAGCAGTACTTC. The full variable domain, completed using reference TRBV28 and TRBJ2-7, is DVKVTQSSRYLVKRTGEKVFLECVQDMDHENMFWYRQDPGLGLRLIYFSYDVKMKEKGDIPEGYSVSREKKERFSLILESASTNQTSMYLCASSPPTSGGWEQYFGPGTRLTVT.

This rearrangement joins TRBV20-1 to TRBJ2-7; 8 bases are a match to TRBD2. The CDR3 is 16 amino acids. CDR1 and CDR2 from the germline V gene are DFQATT and SNEGSKA (reference sequence). Trimming removed 1 base from V and 0 bases from J; junction bases left unmatched: 8. CDR3 coding DNA: TGCAGTGCTAGAGGGGGCCAGCGGGAGAGCTCCTACGAGCAGTACTTC. Protein product: CSARGGQRESSYEQYF.

The rearrangement uses TRBV5-5 and TRBJ2-7; D gene ambiguous. CDR3 length: 13 amino acids. V was clipped by 2 bases and J by 4 bases, with 10 bases between them. CDR1 and CDR2 (germline): SGHKS, YYEKEE (reference sequence). CDR3 nucleotides: TGTGCCAGCAGCTTCGAGACATATTACGAGCAGTACTTC. This encodes CASSFETYYEQYF.

This clone came up a few times. This rearrangement joins TRBV6-2 or TRBV6-3 to TRBJ2-2; TRBD2 matches at 8 bases. CDR1 is MNHEY, CDR2 SVGEGT, per germline. This CDR3 comprises 16 residues. The trim removed 2 bases at V and 1 base at J, leaving 3 bases unmatched. The CDR3 coding sequence is TGTGCCAGCAGTTACCCAACTAGCGGGAACACCGGGGAGCTGTTTTTT. Translating it yields CASSYPTSGNTGELFF.

V and J are TRBV5-1 and TRBJ1-2; D perhaps matches TRBD1 (6 bases). The CDR3 extends over 14 amino acids. Germline CDR1 reads SGHRS; CDR2 reads YFSETQ. The V and J ends lost 2 bases and 8 bases respectively, with 16 bases between them. The CDR3 loop is CASSLLTGQWGYTF. DNA for the CDR3: TGCGCCAGCAGCTTATTAACAGGGCAATGGGGCTACACCTTC. The full variable domain, completed using reference TRBV5-1 and TRBJ1-2, is KAGVTQTPRYLIKTRGQQVTLSCSPISGHRSVSWYQQTPGQGLQFLFEYFSETQRNKGNFPGRFSGRQFSNSRSEMNVSTLELGDSALYLCASSLLTGQWGYTFGSGTRLTVV.

This clone was seen more than once but under ten times. The chain links TRBV11-2 to TRBJ2-6, with TRBD1 matching 8 bases. Per germline, CDR1 SGHAT and CDR2 FQNNGV. V lost 3 bases and J lost 0; bases outside the gene matches: 7. The CDR3 has 18 residues. CDR3 sequence (DNA): TGTGCCAGCAGCTTCCGGGGACAGGCAGACTCTGGGGCCAACGTCCTGACTTTC. Translating gives CASSFRGQADSGANVLTF.

Relative to its sample, this clone is medium-sized. The chain links TRBV30 to TRBJ1-5, with TRBD1 matching 9 bases. This CDR3 spans 16 amino acids. V shed 1 base, J shed 2 bases, and the junction held 6 bases outside the gene matches. Germline CDR1 is GTSNPN and CDR2 is SVGIG (reference sequence). The CDR3 bases are TGTGCCTGGAGTGCCTACAGGGGGCAAGGCAATCAGCCCCAGCATTTT. It yields the protein CAWSAYRGQGNQPQHF.

The DNA for the CDR3 is TGTGCCATCAGTGAGTGGGGACAGGGGATCGAGCAGTACTTC. Translated, it gives CAISEWGQGIEQYF. J is TRBJ2-7 and V is TRBV10-3, with TRBD1 matching 10 bases. CDR1 and CDR2 from the germline V gene are ENHRY and SYGVKD. This CDR3 region has 14 residues. The ends lost 1 base at V and 6 bases at J; junction bases unmatched: 3.

The V call is TRBV20-1, the J call TRBJ1-2; tentatively, D is TRBD1 (6 bases). The CDR3 loop spans 16 amino acids. Germline-derived CDR1 and CDR2 are DFQATT and SNEGSKA (reference sequence). The V end was cut by 6 bases, the J end by 0 bases, with 20 bases between. As DNA, the CDR3 is TGCAGTGCCCTTCACCAAGTGGGGGGGCCTAACTATGGCTACACCTTC. Amino acids: CSALHQVGGPNYGYTF.